A selection of T cell receptor beta chains follows, all from one sample in a study of blood T cell repertoires in COVID-19. Profiling relied on immunoSEQ multiplex PCR, and the TCRdb table lists in-frame clones only, not all of them. Of about 80,000 clones listed, roughly 85% are singletons. Specimen: peripheral blood. The receptors come from a woman between 65 and 79 years old with acute or convalescent COVID-19. Each CDR3 is given with its conserved first and last residue. Fields, in order: clone size, V gene, D gene, J gene, CDR3 protein, CDR3 DNA. The D gene is left open where the match is weak. Size is omitted from some rows. Given values are once, few, many or a class for expanded clones.

>-|TRBV4-1|-|TRBJ2-7
CASSQGAGGRRLEQYF
TGCGCCAGCAGCCAAGGGGCCGGGGGTAGACGGCTCGAGCAGTACTTC
>-|TRBV10-1|TRBD1|TRBJ2-3
CASSDQGADTQYF
TGCGCCAGCAGTGACCAGGGGGCAGATACGCAGTATTTT
>-|TRBV19|-|TRBJ1-3
CASSAEGVWNTIYF
TGTGCCAGTAGCGCGGAAGGGGTCTGGAACACCATATATTTT
>-|TRBV5-1|-|TRBJ1-1
CASSLAEGTEAFF
TGCGCCAGCAGCTTGGCGGAGGGGACTGAAGCTTTCTTT
>-|TRBV5-4|TRBD1|TRBJ2-1
CASSLGGQTYNEQFF
TGTGCCAGCAGCTTGGGGGGACAGACATACAATGAGCAGTTCTTC
>-|TRBV10-3|-|TRBJ2-7
CAISADTYEQYF
TGTGCCATCAGTGCCGACACCTACGAGCAGTACTTC
>-|TRBV6-5|TRBD2|TRBJ2-3
CASSYSLAGGVDTQYF
TGTGCCAGCAGTTATTCCCTAGCGGGAGGGGTAGATACGCAGTATTTT
>-|TRBV10-2|TRBD1|TRBJ1-6
CASARDRDYSPLHF
TGCGCCAGCGCACGGGACAGGGACTATTCACCCCTCCACTTT
>once|TRBV7-9|-|TRBJ2-2
CASSLGDFGTGELFF
TGTGCCAGCAGCTTAGGGGACTTCGGCACCGGGGAGCTGTTTTTT
>-|TRBV5-5|-|TRBJ1-2
CASSQEGHTLGGYTF
TGTGCCAGCAGCCAAGAGGGACACACCCTGGGTGGCTACACCTTC
>-|TRBV7-3|-|TRBJ2-1
CASRLEVSSYNEQFF
TGTGCCAGCAGGTTGGAGGTCAGCTCCTACAATGAGCAGTTCTTC
>-|TRBV20-1|-|TRBJ2-7
CSASLRRARYEQYF
TGCAGTGCTAGTCTCAGGAGGGCTAGGTACGAGCAGTACTTC
>-|TRBV30|TRBD1|TRBJ1-2
CAWWGPGQVNIGYTF
TGTGCCTGGTGGGGACCGGGACAGGTTAATATCGGCTACACCTTC
>-|TRBV5-4|-|TRBJ2-7
CASSSDTYEQYF
TGTGCCAGCAGCTCGGACACCTACGAGCAGTACTTC
>-|TRBV25-1|-|TRBJ2-5
CASSELRGLQETQYF
TGTGCCAGCAGTGAATTGCGGGGTTTACAAGAGACCCAGTACTTC
>-|TRBV6-4|TRBD1|TRBJ1-5
CASSLASVNTGGANQPQHF
TGTGCCAGCAGTTTGGCTTCGGTTAATACAGGGGGCGCGAATCAGCCCCAGCATTTT